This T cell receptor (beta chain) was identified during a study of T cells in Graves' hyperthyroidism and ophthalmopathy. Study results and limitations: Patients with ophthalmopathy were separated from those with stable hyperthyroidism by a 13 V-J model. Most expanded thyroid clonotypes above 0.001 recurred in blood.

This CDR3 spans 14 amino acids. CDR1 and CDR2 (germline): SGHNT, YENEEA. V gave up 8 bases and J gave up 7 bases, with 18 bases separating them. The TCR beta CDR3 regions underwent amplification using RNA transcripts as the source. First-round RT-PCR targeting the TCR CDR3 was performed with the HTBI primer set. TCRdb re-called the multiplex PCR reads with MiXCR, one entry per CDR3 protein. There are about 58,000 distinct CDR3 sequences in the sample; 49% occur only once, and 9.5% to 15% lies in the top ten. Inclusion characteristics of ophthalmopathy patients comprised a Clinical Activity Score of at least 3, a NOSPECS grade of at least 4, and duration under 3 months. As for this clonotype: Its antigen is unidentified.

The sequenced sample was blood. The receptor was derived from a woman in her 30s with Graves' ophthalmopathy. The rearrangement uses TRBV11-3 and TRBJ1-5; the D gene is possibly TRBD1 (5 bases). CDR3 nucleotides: TGTGCCAGCGGGGGACGGACGGTTAGACAGCCCCAGCATTTT. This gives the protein CASGGRTVRQPQHF.